A single sample gave rise to the 26 T cell receptor beta chains below, sequenced in a study of blood T cell repertoires in COVID-19. Only in-frame clones appear in the TCRdb table, and some are missing; sequencing was by immunoSEQ multiplex PCR. Of more than 300,000 clones listed, over 80% are singletons. Source material: PBMCs or T cells enriched from blood (not recorded which). These TCRs come from a woman aged 45-65 years who had recovered from COVID-19.

Concerning this clone itself: This sample includes further DNA sequences coding for the same CDR3. V and J are TRBV18 and TRBJ1-2; no definite D call. CDR1 is KGHSH, CDR2 LQKENI, per germline. The V and J ends lost 1 base and 2 bases respectively, with 5 bases between them. The CDR3 has 13 residues. This CDR3 is CASSPRQNYGYTF. The CDR3 DNA sequence: TGTGCCAGCTCACCACGACAAAACTATGGCTACACCTTC.

The V call is TRBV3-1 (or the pseudogene TRBV3-2), the J call TRBJ2-1, with 7 bases identical to TRBD1. The CDR3 spans 15 residues. Per germline, CDR1 LGHDT and CDR2 YNNKEL (reference sequence). The V and J ends lost 1 base and 0 bases, in that order; junction bases with no gene match: 0. The DNA for the CDR3 is TGTGCCAGCAGCCAAGGGACAGGCTCCTACAATGAGCAGTTCTTC. This translates into CASSQGTGSYNEQFF.

This chain joins TRBV5-4 and TRBJ2-7, with D possibly TRBD1 on 5 matching bases. The CDR3 spans 15 residues. Germline CDR1 reads SGHNT; CDR2 reads YYREEE (reference sequence). The V and J ends lost 3 bases and 5 bases respectively, with 18 bases between them. The CDR3 region has the DNA TGTGCCAGCAGCTCTGGGGCCTTCCTAGGTAACGAGCAGTACTTC. This codes for CASSSGAFLGNEQYF.

The genes are TRBV4-2 and TRBJ1-1, with D uncertain. CDR3 length equals 15 residues. Germline V gene data show CDR1 as LGHNA and CDR2 as YNFKEQ. The V gene lost 1 base and the J gene lost 1 base, with 10 bases spanning the gap. The CDR3 is CASSQVEGTNTEAFF. The DNA of the CDR3 is TGTGCCAGCAGCCAAGTTGAGGGAACGAACACTGAAGCTTTCTTT.

The chain employs TRBV6-2 or TRBV6-3 and TRBJ2-1, with 10 positions matching TRBD2. The V gene end was trimmed by 2 bases and the J gene end by 4 bases; junction bases not matched to a gene: 5. This CDR3 has 16 residues. The germline CDR1 and CDR2 sequences are MNHEY and SVGEGT. The CDR3 DNA reads TGTGCCAGCAGTTACGCCGGGACTAGCGTTTACAATGAGCAGTTCTTC. This encodes CASSYAGTSVYNEQFF.

CDR3 nucleotides: TGTGCCAGTATGAGGGGGGGCGGCTACACCTTC. It specifies CASMRGGGYTF. V gene TRBV19 combines with J gene TRBJ1-2, with a tentative D call TRBD1 (6 bases). CDR1 and CDR2 from the germline V gene are LNHDA and SQIVND (reference sequence). The ends were cut back, 7 bases at V and 8 bases at J, with 11 bases in the middle. This CDR3 comprises 11 residues.

V and J are TRBV19 and TRBJ1-4, with 9 bases aligning to TRBD1. This CDR3 region has 17 residues. Germline V CDR1 and CDR2: LNHDA, SQIVND (reference sequence). After removal of 6 bases from V and 6 bases from J, the junction contained 14 bases not matched to a gene. In DNA, the CDR3 is TGTGCCAGTAGGGGGGGGACAGGGCGGCTAGGTGATGAAAAACTGTTTTTT. Encoded protein: CASRGGTGRLGDEKLFF.

The chain recombines TRBV28 with TRBJ1-3; the match to TRBD1 covers 8 bases. This CDR3 contains 14 residues. The V gene end was trimmed by 6 bases and the J gene end by 8 bases; junction bases not matched to a gene: 9. Germline V lookup: CDR1 MDHEN, CDR2 SYDVKM. CDR3 in DNA: TGTGCCAGCAGCCTCGGACAGGGATGGTACACCATATATTTT. It translates to CASSLGQGWYTIYF.

The chain employs TRBV21-1 and TRBJ2-2; the D call in the table, TRBD2, was not verified against the DNA. TRBV21-1 is reported as a pseudogene. The length of the CDR3 is 11 residues. The CDR3 nucleotides read TGTGCCAGCAGTCCCGGCGGGGAGCTGTTTTTT. This encodes CASSPGGELFF.

The chain has TRBV19 and TRBJ1-1; the D gene is possibly TRBD1 (5 bases). Germline V gene lookup returns CDR1 LNHDA and CDR2 SQIVND (reference sequence). CDR3 length: 15 residues. V was clipped by 6 bases and J by 0 bases, with 14 bases between them. Here the CDR3 reads CASRFRDRLNTEAFF. The CDR3 DNA reads TGTGCCAGTAGATTCCGAGACAGACTGAACACTGAAGCTTTCTTT.

The chain is built from TRBV2 and TRBJ2-2, with D maybe TRBD1 (5 bases). Germline V lookup: CDR1 SNHLY, CDR2 FYNNEI. V lost 1 base to trimming and J lost 6 bases, with 6 bases between them. The CDR3 spans 13 residues. The DNA for the CDR3 is TGTGCCAGCAGTGAAGAGGGGCCCGGGGAGCTGTTTTTT. Translating it yields CASSEEGPGELFF.

Concerning this clone itself: Other nucleotide sequences in the sample specify the same CDR3. The chain carries TRBV7-2 and TRBJ2-2, with D possibly TRBD2 on 5 matching bases. V lost 5 bases to trimming and J lost 3 bases, with 10 bases between them. The CDR3 totals 14 residues. Germline loops: CDR1 SGHTA, CDR2 FQGNSA. The DNA of the CDR3 is TGTGCCAGCAGCCCCACTAGGGACACCGGGGAGCTGTTTTTT. It codes for CASSPTRDTGELFF.

CDR3 DNA sequence: TGTGCCAGTAGTCCTGTGTGGGGCTGGAATGGCTACACCTTC. It encodes CASSPVWGWNGYTF. The chain employs TRBV19 and TRBJ1-2, with a possible D match to TRBD1 (5 bases). Germline V gives CDR1 LNHDA, CDR2 SQIVND (reference sequence). Trimming stripped 5 bases from V and 6 bases from J, with 16 bases between. This CDR3 is built from 14 residues.

The gene calls are TRBV30 and TRBJ1-2; the match to TRBD1 covers 7 bases. The germline V gene encodes CDR1 GTSNPN and CDR2 SVGIG (reference sequence). Trimming removed 1 base from V and 2 bases from J; junction bases left unmatched: 4. The CDR3 spans 14 residues. CDR3 protein: CAWSAGQPNYGYTF. CDR3 bases: TGTGCCTGGAGTGCGGGACAGCCCAACTATGGCTACACCTTC.

This sequence joins TRBV9 and TRBJ1-5, with TRBD1 matching over 8 bases. The junction had 4 bases not matched to a gene; V was cut back by 0 bases and J by 5 bases. The V gene's germline CDR1 is SGDLS and CDR2 YYNGEE. This CDR3 region has 15 residues. The CDR3 spells CASSVDGQGDQPQHF. Here the CDR3 DNA reads TGTGCCAGCAGCGTAGATGGACAGGGTGATCAGCCCCAGCATTTT. Based on the CDR3 plus reference TRBV9 and TRBJ1-5, the full variable domain is DSGVTQTPKHLITATGQRVTLRCSPRSGDLSVYWYQQSLDQGLQFLIQYYNGEERAKGNILERFSAQQFPDLHSELNLSSLELGDSALYFCASSVDGQGDQPQHFGDGTRLSIL.

In this sample, this clone turned up a few times. One junction end does not reproduce the germline sequence, and a read error may be involved. This chain links TRBV10-3 with TRBJ2-3, with 8 bases that match TRBD1. Looked up from germline, CDR1 is ENHRY and CDR2 is SYGVKD. The CDR3 runs 15 residues. The DNA of the CDR3 is TGTGCCATCAGTGAGTCGTCGTTAGGGACAGGTACGCAGTATTTT. Amino acid sequence: CAISESSLGTGTQYF.

This clone was counted a few times. The V and J genes are TRBV30 and TRBJ1-2; D gene ambiguous. Germline lookup yields CDR1 GTSNPN and CDR2 SVGIG (reference sequence). This CDR3 has 11 amino acids. Deletions cut 0 bases from V and 5 bases from J, with 4 bases between. CDR3 sequence: CAWSVQYGYTF. Here the CDR3 DNA reads TGTGCCTGGAGTGTACAGTATGGCTACACCTTC.

The rearrangement uses TRBV7-2 and TRBJ1-2; D is unresolved. Germline V gene sequence: CDR1 SGHTA, CDR2 FQGNSA. The V gene lost 0 bases and the J gene lost 8 bases, with 13 bases spanning the gap. The CDR3 length is 14 residues. The CDR3 sequence: CASSLARMGVGYTF. CDR3 bases: TGTGCCAGCAGCTTAGCGCGGATGGGAGTAGGCTACACCTTC. Combining the CDR3 with reference TRBV7-2 and TRBJ1-2 gives the whole variable domain GAGVSQSPSNKVTEKGKDVELRCDPISGHTALYWYRQSLGQGLEFLIYFQGNSAPDKSGLPSDRFSAERTGGSVSTLTIQRTQQEDSAVYLCASSLARMGVGYTFGSGTRLTVV.

The chain's CDR3 is CASSTSTSGSYEQYF. The CDR3 DNA reads as TGTGCCAGTAGTACTTCTACTAGCGGGAGCTACGAGCAGTACTTC. The rearrangement links TRBV19 to TRBJ2-7; TRBD2 matches 11 bases. CDR3 size: 15 residues. The ends lost 4 bases at V and 3 bases at J; junction bases unmatched: 5. Germline V lookup: CDR1 LNHDA, CDR2 SQIVND (reference sequence).

This chain uses TRBV6-5 with TRBJ2-3; no definite D call. This CDR3 contains 13 residues. Germline V lookup: CDR1 MNHEY, CDR2 SVGAGI. The germline V and J ends were trimmed by 0 bases and 3 bases, with 4 bases remaining between them. The CDR3 DNA follows: TGTGCCAGCAGTTACTCCGGGACAGATACGCAGTATTTT. Its translation is CASSYSGTDTQYF.

The gene calls are TRBV7-8 and TRBJ2-1; 8 bases fit TRBD2. The germline CDR1 and CDR2 sequences are SGHVS and FQNEAQ. This CDR3 has 17 amino acids. Trimming at V came to 1 base and at J to 0 bases, leaving 5 bases not matched to a gene. The CDR3 nucleotides are TGTGCCAGCAGCTTAGGACCGGGAGGGCCCTCCTACAATGAGCAGTTCTTC. Its translation is CASSLGPGGPSYNEQFF.

The chain links TRBV30 to TRBJ2-2, with 8 positions matching TRBD1. The trim removed 3 bases at V and 6 bases at J, leaving 9 bases unmatched. Germline assignment: CDR1 GTSNPN and CDR2 SVGIG (reference sequence). This CDR3 region has 15 residues. The DNA of the CDR3 is TGTGCCTGGAGGTCACAGGGGGTTAGCGCCGGGGAGCTGTTTTTT. It codes for CAWRSQGVSAGELFF.

The gene calls are TRBV7-2 and TRBJ1-1, with unresolved D. The V and J ends lost 3 bases and 8 bases respectively, with 10 bases between them. This CDR3 spans 12 amino acids. Germline V lookup: CDR1 SGHTA, CDR2 FQGNSA. The CDR3 sequence: CASSFSPGEAFF. The CDR3 DNA follows: TGTGCCAGCAGCTTTTCCCCTGGCGAAGCTTTCTTT.

This chain joins TRBV2 and TRBJ2-7, with 10 nucleotides matching TRBD2. The CDR3 sequence is 15 residues long. The germline CDR1 and CDR2 sequences are SNHLY and FYNNEI. J lost 3 bases, V lost 6 bases, and 8 bases had no gene match. The CDR3 is CASSQAASGGYEQYF. The CDR3 nucleotides read TGTGCCAGCAGCCAGGCGGCTAGCGGGGGCTACGAGCAGTACTTC.

This rearrangement joins TRBV18 to TRBJ2-2, with 12 bases aligning to TRBD2. V gave up 6 bases and J gave up 3 bases; unmatched junction bases: 11. The CDR3 spans 18 residues. Germline CDR1 and CDR2: KGHSH and LQKENI. The CDR3 DNA reads as TGTGCCAGCTCCACGAAGACTAGCGGGGGCGTAGACACCGGGGAGCTGTTTTTT. Its protein product is CASSTKTSGGVDTGELFF.

This sequence joins TRBV5-4 and TRBJ1-2; D is unresolved. This CDR3 has 15 residues. Germline CDR1 reads SGHNT; CDR2 reads YYREEE (reference sequence). The germline V and J ends were trimmed by 1 base and 2 bases, with 12 bases remaining between them. The CDR3 DNA reads TGTGCCAGCAGCTTGTATCCGGGAAAGAACTATGGCTACACCTTC. This encodes CASSLYPGKNYGYTF.